This entry lists 14 T cell receptor beta chains sequenced from one sample in a study of blood T cells in healthy people across ages. Using a J-beta primer mix together with a sample-barcoded 5' primer, a second PCR was run for roughly 6 to 12 cycles. TCRdb reprocessed the 5' RACE reads with MiXCR, giving one entry per CDR3 protein. The repertoire has 1.5 million to 2 million distinct CDR3 sequences, roughly two fifths of them found once; the top ten carry about 21%. Sequenced sample: blood. The receptors stem from a human donor in good health.

This clonotype was recorded many times. V and J are TRBV15 and TRBJ2-7, with D uncertain. CDR3 size: 15 residues. V was trimmed by 5 bases and J by 2 bases, leaving 16 bases between them. Germline V gene sequence: CDR1 LNHNV, CDR2 YYDKDF (reference sequence). The CDR3 spells CATSPGRSITYEQYF. The CDR3 nucleotides are TGTGCCACCAGCCCTGGACGATCCATAACCTACGAGCAGTACTTC. The full variable domain, its missing parts supplied by reference TRBV15 and TRBJ2-7, is DAMVIQNPRYQVTQFGKPVTLSCSQTLNHNVMYWYQQKSSQAPKLLFHYYDKDFNNEADTPDNFQSRRPNTSFCFLDIRSPGLGDTAMYLCATSPGRSITYEQYFGPGTRLTVT.

This clonotype has just a few counts. The chain uses TRBV28 and TRBJ2-7, with D perhaps being TRBD1 or TRBD2 (5 bases each). The V gene's germline CDR1 is MDHEN and CDR2 SYDVKM. V shed 2 bases and J shed 3 bases, with 14 bases lying between them. The CDR3 spans 15 residues. The CDR3 loop reads CASSLRDLPRYEQYF. CDR3 DNA sequence: TGTGCCAGCAGTTTAAGGGACCTGCCTCGCTACGAGCAGTACTTC.

The rearrangement uses TRBV7-3 and TRBJ2-4; D remains ambiguous. Germline-derived CDR1 and CDR2 are SGHTA and FQGTGA. The V end was cut by 0 bases, the J end by 13 bases, with 22 bases between. CDR3 size: 16 residues. This chain's CDR3 is CASSLTYQSSYNEQYF. CDR3 nucleotides: TGTGCCAGCAGCTTAACGTATCAGTCCTCCTACAATGAGCAGTACTTC. Filled out from reference TRBV7-3 and TRBJ2-4, the complete variable domain reads GAGVSQTPSNKVTEKGKYVELRCDPISGHTALYWYRQSLGQGPEFLIYFQGTGAADDSGLPNDRFFAVRPEGSVSTLKIQRTERGDSAVYLCASSLTYQSSYNEQYFGAGTRLSVL.

This clonotype was seen more than once but under ten times. This chain uses TRBV5-6 with TRBJ2-1; D might be TRBD1 or TRBD2, each matching 5 bases. The CDR3 runs to 15 residues. Trimming shortened V by 6 bases and J by 4 bases, and 17 bases separated the two germline ends. Germline lookup yields CDR1 SGHDT and CDR2 YYEEEE. The CDR3 nucleotides read TGTGCCAGCACCCGGAATTATTGGGGGTACAATGAGCAGTTCTTC. It specifies CASTRNYWGYNEQFF.

This clonotype appeared a few times. The chain combines TRBV28 with TRBJ2-5; TRBD1 aligns across 8 bases. The ends lost 10 bases at V and 5 bases at J; junction bases unmatched: 9. This CDR3 comprises 13 residues. Germline assignment: CDR1 MDHEN and CDR2 SYDVKM. The CDR3 DNA reads as TGTGCCACCGGACAGGGAGGATGGGAGACCCAGTACTTC. Amino acid sequence: CATGQGGWETQYF.

The chain has TRBV20-1 and TRBJ2-4, with 10 bases lining up with TRBD1. The CDR3 is 15 residues long. The ends lost 5 bases at V and 1 base at J; junction bases unmatched: 5. Germline values: CDR1 DFQATT, CDR2 SNEGSKA (reference sequence). The CDR3 loop is CSAWTGGGAKNIQYF. CDR3 bases: TGCAGTGCTTGGACAGGGGGAGGTGCCAAAAACATTCAGTACTTC.

The chain is built from TRBV2 and TRBJ2-6; 7 positions match TRBD2. CDR1 SNHLY and CDR2 FYNNEI come from the germline V gene. J lost 0 bases, V lost 7 bases, and 3 bases had no gene match. CDR3 size: 15 residues. The chain's CDR3 is CASNGGSSGANVLTF. The CDR3 DNA reads as TGTGCCAGCAATGGCGGGAGCTCTGGGGCCAACGTCCTGACTTTC.

This chain links TRBV20-1 with TRBJ2-1; perhaps TRBD2 as D (7 bases). Germline CDR1 reads DFQATT; CDR2 reads SNEGSKA (reference sequence). The ends were cut back, 2 bases at V and 8 bases at J, with 19 bases in the middle. This CDR3 contains 15 residues. The CDR3, as DNA: TGCAGTGCTAGAACAGGCTCGGGGGGCAGGGATGAGCAGTTCTTC. Translated: CSARTGSGGRDEQFF.

This clonotype was seen a few times. V usage is TRBV4-2 and J usage is TRBJ2-3; 7 bases match TRBD1. With V trimmed by 6 bases and J by 2 bases, 11 bases remained unmatched. CDR3 length equals 16 residues. CDR1 is LGHNA, CDR2 YNFKEQ, per germline. The chain's CDR3 is CASSPIDREITDTQYF. The CDR3, as DNA: TGTGCCAGCAGTCCAATCGACAGGGAAATCACAGATACGCAGTATTTT.

The CDR3 is CSVAGPTNTGELFF. The CDR3 DNA follows: TGCAGCGTCGCGGGACCCACGAACACCGGGGAGCTGTTTTTT. This chain links TRBV29-1 with TRBJ2-2, with TRBD2 as a possible D gene (6 bases). Germline CDR1 SQVTM, CDR2 ANQGSEA. CDR3 length: 14 residues. Trimming shortened V by 6 bases and J by 0 bases, and 11 bases separated the two germline ends.

The chain is built from TRBV12-3 or TRBV12-4 and TRBJ1-5; no reliable D call. V was trimmed by 1 base and J by 11 bases, leaving 9 bases between them. The CDR3 runs to 12 residues. The CDR3 DNA reads TGTGCCAGCAGTTTAGGCTTCAAGGCCCAGCATTTT. Translating it yields CASSLGFKAQHF.

The rearrangement uses TRBV28 and TRBJ2-1; D is possibly TRBD1 (6 bases). Germline V lookup: CDR1 MDHEN, CDR2 SYDVKM. The CDR3 covers 13 residues. Trimming left V 5 bases short and J 7 bases short, with 12 bases between. The CDR3 protein is CASSGTRENEQFF. The CDR3 nucleotides are TGTGCCAGCAGTGGGACAAGGGAAAATGAGCAGTTCTTC.

This clonotype was counted only a few times. This chain uses TRBV3-1 with TRBJ2-1, with D maybe TRBD2 (5 bases). Trimming took 1 base from V and 0 from J, leaving 19 bases between them. From germline, CDR1 is LGHDT and CDR2 YNNKEL (reference sequence). This CDR3 is 19 amino acids long. Here the CDR3 DNA reads TGTGCCAGCAGCCAAGGCCCCCTCCCAACGGGGAGCTCCTACAATGAGCAGTTCTTC. Its protein product is CASSQGPLPTGSSYNEQFF.

This clonotype has only a few counts. The chain joins TRBV5-5 to TRBJ1-1; no definite D call. CDR3 length: 14 residues. From germline, CDR1 is SGHKS and CDR2 YYEKEE (reference sequence). V lost 4 bases and J 0 bases, leaving 10 bases between the germline ends. The CDR3 spells CASSPGALNTEAFF. The CDR3 DNA sequence: TGTGCCAGCAGCCCCGGAGCGTTGAACACTGAAGCTTTCTTT.